This T cell receptor (beta chain) comes out of a study of Ad26.COV2.S vaccination and SARS-CoV-2 variants. Study-level background: Once or twice, 56 days apart, Ad26.COV2.S was delivered intramuscularly. Study conclusions and caveats: The TCR breadth and depth analyses may have understated or missed part of the total T cell responses.

Clones were read by immunoSEQ multiplex PCR, and TCRdb kept only the in-frame ones, dropping some. The table includes hundreds of thousands of clones, about 90% detected once. A remark on this clone: The antigen remains unidentified.

The germline CDR1 and CDR2 sequences are SGHRS and YFSETQ. Trimming removed 4 bases from V and 6 bases from J, with 14 bases in between. The length of the CDR3 is 14 residues. Treatment in this sample: roughly 19 received Ad26.COV2.S at low or high dose, single or two shots; a few received placebo; per-sample allocation not given. Sampling happened 63 days after the first vaccine or placebo injection. Boston provided a donor who was an adult aged 18-55 years. Built on an Ad26 vector, the vaccine expressed Wuhan-strain SARS-CoV-2 spike. The sequence was collected from a person aged 18-60 years who received the Ad26.COV2.S COVID-19 vaccine or a placebo. The J gene is TRBJ2-1, the V gene TRBV5-1; maybe TRBD2 (6 bases). Here the sequenced sample was peripheral blood, taken in a trial of Ad26.COV2.S vaccine versus placebo. CDR3 nucleotide sequence: TGCGCCAGCAGCGGCGGGACTCCCGGCAATGAGCAGTTCTTC. This gives the protein CASSGGTPGNEQFF.